This entry is about one TCR beta chain. It has no known antigen specificity. No base quality values were provided; no much bigger clone lies one nucleotide off. The source of the sample is a study of a mutant IDH1 vaccine in newly diagnosed glioma (dated by TCRdb to the early 2020s). Turning to the overall study: In the chemotherapy-containing groups, vaccination started alongside temozolomide cycles, whereas in patients who had radiotherapy alone it started 4-6 weeks after radiotherapy. Prior to enrollment, standard therapy consisting of radiotherapy alone, temozolomide alone, or radiochemotherapy with temozolomide had been administered to patients, with the combination being received by most patients. Of the approximately 30 treated patients, approximately 62% were male and around 40% were female, and the mean age was around 40 years. For exploratory analyses, longitudinal TCRB deep sequencing was carried out in 25 treated patients wherever samples were available. Six visits were used for peripheral blood collection: V03 (baseline), V05, V07, V10, V12 and V13. Visit V12 was the week-35 safety follow-up and visit V13 was the week-47 end of study.

From a lookup of the germline V gene (reference sequence), CDR1 and CDR2 are LNHDA and SQIVND. A distance of 10 bases separates the germline ends of V and J, which lose 1 base and 4 bases respectively. Taken from cysteine to phenylalanine, the CDR3 has 14 residues. Only the CDR3 portion is preserved as DNA: 42 bases, with reading frame beginning at the first base. Overall study outcomes, separate from this receptor: Vaccine-induced immune responses across multiple MHC alleles were detected in over 85% of patients. Availability determined which PBMC samples were chosen for TCRB deep sequencing. No apparent relationship was observed between pseudoprogression and alterations in the top peripheral T cell clonotypes detected by TCRB sequencing. It was noted by the authors that analyses of patient blood samples could not be reproduced owing to sample limitations.

Libraries came from the immunoSEQ multiplex PCR assay. Rearranged TCR beta chain sequences were amplified with the hsTCRB Kit following the manufacturer's protocol. An Illumina MiSeq was used to sequence the TCRB libraries. The paper's data handling went like this. The proprietary platform of the kit vendor was used for demultiplexing, trimming and gene mapping. The table was pulled from immuneACCESS by TCRdb, which kept in-frame rearrangements only. Such tables lose some clones; where checked, under half of the loss comes from unresolved V genes, and the rest has no known cause. That table is the source of V, J and clone size, and D and trimming were worked out from the DNA. The sample includes some 60,000 clones, with roughly nine tenths observed a single time. The top ten constitute 1.6% of the sample. The label giving this sample's time point can be read as: week 35, safety follow-up. Each vaccine dose, consisting of 300 ug of a 20-mer mutant IDH1 peptide in Montanide, was administered subcutaneously with topical imiquimod. Eight vaccinations were administered to patients in weeks 1, 3, 5, 7, 11, 15, 19 and 23, corresponding to visits V03 through V10. All donors had newly diagnosed IDH1-mutant astrocytomas of WHO grade 3 or 4 that showed loss of nuclear ATRX. The samples were drawn from NOA16, a multicentre, single-arm, open-label phase I trial in Germany that tested a mutant IDH1 peptide vaccine in humans for the first time. Genomic DNA for TCRB sequencing was isolated from EDTA blood with the DNeasy Blood and Tissue Kit.

The TCR was taken from a man aged 40-55 years with glioma. Sample: PBMCs, taken from a glioma patient whose treatment included an IDH1 peptide vaccine. The rearranged chain carries TRBV19 and TRBJ2-5; the D gene is perhaps TRBD2, from 6 matching bases. The sequenced DNA: TGTGCCAGTAGTATAGGCGGAGGGGCAGAGACCCAGTACTTC. This gives the protein CASSIGGGAETQYF.